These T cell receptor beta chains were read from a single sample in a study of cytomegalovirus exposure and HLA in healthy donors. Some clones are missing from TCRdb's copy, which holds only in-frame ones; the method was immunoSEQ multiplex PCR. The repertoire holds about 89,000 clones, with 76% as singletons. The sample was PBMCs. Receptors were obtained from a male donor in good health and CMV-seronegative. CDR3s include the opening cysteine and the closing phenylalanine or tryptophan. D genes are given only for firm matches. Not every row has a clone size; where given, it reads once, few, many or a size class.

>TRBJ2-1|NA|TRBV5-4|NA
TGTGCCAGCAGCTTGTCCGGGGTCTCCTACAATGAGCAGTTCTTC
CASSLSGVSYNEQFF
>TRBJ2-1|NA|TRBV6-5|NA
TGTGCCAGCAGTTACTCGATCCGGGACTTGGATACCCGGTTCTTC
CASSYSIRDLDTRFF
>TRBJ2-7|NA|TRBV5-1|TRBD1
TGCGCCAGCAGTGGAGGACAGGGACCCTCCTACGAGCAGTACTTC
CASSGGQGPSYEQYF
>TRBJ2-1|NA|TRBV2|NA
TGTGCCAGTCCTCCGGGACAGGGTAGCGGGAGATTGGGGGGGGAGCAGTTCTTC
CASPPGQGSGRLGGEQFF
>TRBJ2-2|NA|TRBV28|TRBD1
TGTGCCAGCAGTATTAGACAGGGGTCAGTCGGGGAGCTGTTTTTT
CASSIRQGSVGELFF
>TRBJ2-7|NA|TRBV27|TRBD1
TGTGCCAGCAGTTTACTCGGGACAGGGAACGAGCAGTACTTC
CASSLLGTGNEQYF
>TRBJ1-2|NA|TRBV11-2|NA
TGTGCCAGCAGCTCGTCCTCTAACTATGGCTACACCTTC
CASSSSSNYGYTF
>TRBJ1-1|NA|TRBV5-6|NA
TGTGCCAGCAGCTTCCCGAGAGGGAGGAATCGGAACACTGAAGCTTTCTTT
CASSFPRGRNRNTEAFF
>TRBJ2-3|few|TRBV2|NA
TGTGCCAGCAGGTCCCAGTATACGCAGTATTTT
CASRSQYTQYF
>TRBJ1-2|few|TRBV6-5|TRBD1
TGTGCCAGCAGTTACGTGCGCGACAGGGGCAACGGCTACACCTTC
CASSYVRDRGNGYTF
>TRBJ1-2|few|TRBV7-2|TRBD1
TGTGCCAGCAGCCCCACTGGGACAGACTATGGCTACACCTTC
CASSPTGTDYGYTF
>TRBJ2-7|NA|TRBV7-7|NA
TGTGCCAGCAGCCGTAACGGAGCTCACGAGCAGTACTTC
CASSRNGAHEQYF
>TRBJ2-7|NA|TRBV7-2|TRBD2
TGTGCCAGCAGCTTATCTATTCGGACTAGCCGGTACTTC
CASSLSIRTSRYF
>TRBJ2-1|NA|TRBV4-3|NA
TGCGCCAGCAGCGCAGGGCGGAATGAGCAGTTCTTC
CASSAGRNEQFF
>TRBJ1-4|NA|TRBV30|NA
TGTGCCTCCGATAGATCAAATGAAAAACTGTTTTTT
CASDRSNEKLFF
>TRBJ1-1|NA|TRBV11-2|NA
TGTGCCAGCAGCTTACAGGGGATGAACACTGAAGCTTTCTTT
CASSLQGMNTEAFF
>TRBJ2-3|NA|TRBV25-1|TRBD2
TGTGCCAGCAGTGTTACTAGCGGGGGTTTTACAGATACGCAGTATTTT
CASSVTSGGFTDTQYF
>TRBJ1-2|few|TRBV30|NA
TGTGCCTGGAGTGTATTTCAGACAGGTAGCTATGGCTACACCTTC
CAWSVFQTGSYGYTF
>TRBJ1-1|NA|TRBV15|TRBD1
TGTGCCACCAGCAGATACAGGGGGTCGGGGACTGAAGCTTTCTTT
CATSRYRGSGTEAFF
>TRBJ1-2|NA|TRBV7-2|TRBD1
TGTGCCAGCAGCTTTGGGGGACAGGGCCCATGGGGCTACACCTTC
CASSFGGQGPWGYTF
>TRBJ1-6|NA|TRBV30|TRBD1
TGTGCCTGGAGTGTAGGGACAGACCTGCTCTCCTATAATTCACCCCTCCACTTT
CAWSVGTDLLSYNSPLHF
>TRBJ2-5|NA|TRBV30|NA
TGTGCCTGGAGTGGTCTACAGCAAGAAGAGACCCAGTACTTC
CAWSGLQQEETQYF
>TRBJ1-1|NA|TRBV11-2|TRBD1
TGTGCCAGCAGCTCAGGGACAGGGCCGAACACTGAAGCTTTCTTT
CASSSGTGPNTEAFF
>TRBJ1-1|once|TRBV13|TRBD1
TGTGCCAGCAGCATCCTTACAGGGGACGGCGCTTTCTTT
CASSILTGDGAFF
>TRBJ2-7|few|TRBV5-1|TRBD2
TGCGCCAGCAGCGCCGGGACTAGCGTAAGCTCCTACGAGCAGTACTTC
CASSAGTSVSSYEQYF
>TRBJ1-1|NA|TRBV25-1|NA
TGTGCCAGCAGTGAAAACGGGAAGTATTTTGAAGCTTTCTTT
CASSENGKYFEAFF
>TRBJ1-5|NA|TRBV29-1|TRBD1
TGCAGCGTTGAGACAGGGGGGGATCAGCCCCAGCATTTT
CSVETGGDQPQHF
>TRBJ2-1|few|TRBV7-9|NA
TGTGCCAGCAGCTTCCGGGAAAACAATGAGCAGTTCTTC
CASSFRENNEQFF
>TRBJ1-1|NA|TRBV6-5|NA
TGTGCCAGCAGGACCCCATCAGGTGTCACTGAAGCTTTCTTT
CASRTPSGVTEAFF
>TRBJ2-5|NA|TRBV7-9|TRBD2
TGTGCCAGCAGCCGCGATAGCGGGAGCCAAGAGACCCAGTACTTC
CASSRDSGSQETQYF
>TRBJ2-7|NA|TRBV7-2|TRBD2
TGTGCCAGCAGCCGTCCTAGCGGGGGGGCGGTTTCTGCCTACGAGCAGTACTTC
CASSRPSGGAVSAYEQYF
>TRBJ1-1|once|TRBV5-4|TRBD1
TGTGCCAGCAGCCAGTACCAGGGGGCAGCGCACACTGAAGCTTTCTTT
CASSQYQGAAHTEAFF